This T cell receptor (beta chain) was recovered during a study of cytomegalovirus exposure and HLA in healthy donors. Findings of the study overall: A previous analysis found most TCR beta V segments productive roughly 87% or roughly 30% of the time.

As to this clone: Its antigen is as yet unknown.

PCR primers comprised 60 Vbeta and 13 Jbeta primers. Produced via immunoSEQ multiplex PCR; TCRdb's table is partial and in-frame only. The table includes approximately 120,000 clones, roughly three quarters detected once. The CDR3 has 18 residues. Germline CDR1 and CDR2: SGHAT and FQNNGV. V lost 1 base and J 0 bases, leaving 13 bases between the germline ends. Input material: PBMCs. The rearrangement uses TRBV11-2 and TRBJ1-6; D unresolved. The TCR originated in a woman in her thirties or forties in good health and CMV-seropositive. CDR3: CASSLGFLKSSYNSPLHF. Written as DNA, the CDR3 is TGTGCCAGCAGCTTAGGTTTTTTAAAGAGCTCCTATAATTCACCCCTCCACTTT.